Listed below are T cell receptor beta chains from one sample, sequenced in a study of blood T cell repertoires in COVID-19. Only in-frame clones appear in the TCRdb table, and some are missing; sequencing was by immunoSEQ multiplex PCR. The data show 200,000 to 250,000 clones, around four fifths seen once. Sequenced sample: peripheral blood. Receptors were obtained from a woman older than 75 with active or convalescent COVID-19. The CDR3 runs from the conserved cysteine through the conserved F or W. A D gene is named only where the DNA matches it firmly. Rows give clone size only sometimes, using once, few, many, or a class for an expanded clone.

TRBV6-6	.	.	TRBJ1-2	CASSYSSYGYTF	TGTGCCAGCAGTTACTCGAGCTACGGCTACACCTTC
TRBV25-1	.	.	TRBJ1-6	CASSVRPSLGDNSPLHF	TGTGCCAGCAGTGTACGACCATCCCTCGGGGATAATTCACCCCTCCACTTT
TRBV5-6	TRBD1	.	TRBJ1-1	CASSLGPQGAMNTEAFF	TGTGCCAGCAGCTTGGGTCCACAGGGGGCGATGAACACTGAAGCTTTCTTT
TRBV7-9	TRBD1	.	TRBJ1-1	CASSLQGDTEAFF	TGTGCCAGCAGCTTACAGGGGGACACTGAAGCTTTCTTT
TRBV7-3	.	.	TRBJ1-1	CASSSPGVGRTEAFF	TGTGCCAGCAGCTCCCCCGGGGTAGGTCGTACTGAAGCTTTCTTT
TRBV7-2	.	.	TRBJ1-1	CASSSQGRTEAFF	TGTGCCAGCAGCTCTCAGGGGCGGACTGAAGCTTTCTTT
TRBV9	.	few	TRBJ1-3	CASSVDGTGNTIYF	TGTGCCAGCAGCGTAGACGGTACTGGAAACACCATATATTTT
TRBV5-6	TRBD1	.	TRBJ2-1	CASSLPPGQGDNEQFF	TGTGCCAGCAGCTTGCCCCCGGGACAGGGGGACAATGAGCAGTTCTTC
TRBV7-2	TRBD2	once	TRBJ2-4	CASSWGGPKNIQYF	TGTGCCAGCAGCTGGGGAGGGCCCAAAAACATTCAGTACTTC
TRBV6-6	TRBD2	once	TRBJ2-3	CASRVAGADTQYF	TGTGCCAGCAGGGTAGCGGGAGCAGATACGCAGTATTTT
TRBV24-1	.	.	TRBJ2-1	CATSDHRAQFF	TGTGCCACCAGTGATCACAGGGCGCAGTTCTTC
TRBV18	TRBD1	.	TRBJ1-5	CASSLTGAQPQHF	TGTGCCAGCTCACTGACAGGGGCTCAGCCCCAGCATTTT
TRBV2	.	once	TRBJ2-6	CASAGAGGANVLTF	TGTGCCAGCGCTGGGGCTGGTGGGGCCAACGTCCTGACTTTC
TRBV19	TRBD1	.	TRBJ1-6	CASSTTGDNSPLHF	TGTGCCAGTAGTACGACAGGGGATAATTCACCCCTCCACTTT
TRBV7-9	.	.	TRBJ1-2	CASSLTGVKGGYTF	TGTGCCAGCAGCTTAACGGGGGTTAAGGGTGGCTACACCTTC